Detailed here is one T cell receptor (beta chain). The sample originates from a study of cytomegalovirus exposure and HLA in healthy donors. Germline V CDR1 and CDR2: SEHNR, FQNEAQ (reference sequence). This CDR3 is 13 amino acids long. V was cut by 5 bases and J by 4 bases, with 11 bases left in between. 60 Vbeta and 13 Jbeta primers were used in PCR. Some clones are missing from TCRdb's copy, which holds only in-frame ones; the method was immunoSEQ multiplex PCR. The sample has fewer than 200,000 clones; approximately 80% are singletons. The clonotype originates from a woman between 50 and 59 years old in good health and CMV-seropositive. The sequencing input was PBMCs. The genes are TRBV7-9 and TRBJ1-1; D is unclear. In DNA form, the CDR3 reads TGTGCCAGCAGCCTAGGAGCAATCACTGAAGCTTTCTTT. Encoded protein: CASSLGAITEAFF.